Each of the 13 T cell receptor beta chains below was sequenced from the same sample in a study of PD-1 blockade in classical Hodgkin lymphoma (dated by TCRdb to 2020 to 2022). Library construction relied on the immunoSEQ multiplex PCR assay. The immuneACCESS repertoire file appears here via TCRdb, limited to in-frame rearrangements. These files lack a portion of the clones; in checked studies, under half of the deficit traces to unresolved V genes, and the cause of the others is not known. Across this sample there are approximately 17,000 clones, with roughly 80% seen only once. Of the sample, 24% falls within the top ten clones. Explained via the paper, the time point label denotes: cycle 1 day 1 (C1D1), immediately before nivolumab initiation. Every trial patient had relapsed following autologous stem cell transplantation, and prior brentuximab vedotin exposure was what differed among cohorts A, B and C.

The specimen was peripheral blood mononuclear cells (PBMCs), collected at baseline. The receptors stem from a human donor with classical Hodgkin lymphoma.

The chain has TRBV2 and TRBJ2-5; 10 bases match TRBD1. Trimming took 5 bases from V and 5 from J; bases not matched to a gene: 8. The CDR3 length is 15 residues. The germline V gene has CDR1 SNHLY and CDR2 FYNNEI. The CDR3 is CASSTLGQGLETQYF. Here the CDR3 DNA reads TGTGCCAGCAGTACATTGGGACAGGGGCTTGAGACCCAGTACTTC.

The chain carries TRBV28 and TRBJ2-3, with TRBD2 identical over 8 bases. CDR1 and CDR2 (germline): MDHEN, SYDVKM. V lost 9 bases and J lost 7; bases outside the gene matches: 12. The CDR3 extends over 14 amino acids. CDR3 sequence: CASSGRSGSNTQYF. The CDR3 DNA reads as TGTGCCAGTTCAGGCCGGAGCGGGAGTAATACGCAGTATTTT.

The rearrangement joins TRBV27 to TRBJ1-6; the match to TRBD1 covers 10 bases. In germline, CDR1 is MNHEY, CDR2 SMNVEV (reference sequence). V lost 5 bases, J lost 9 bases, and 10 bases stayed unmatched. The CDR3 contains 16 residues. CDR3 nucleotide sequence: TGTGCCAGCAGTCTGGGATTGACAGGGGGCTTTTCACCCCTCCACTTT. Encoded protein: CASSLGLTGGFSPLHF.

V is TRBV5-6 and J is TRBJ2-5; possibly TRBD1 for D (5 bases). This CDR3 is 13 amino acids long. With 5 bases removed from V and 5 bases from J, the gap between germline ends came to 13 bases. Germline V gives CDR1 SGHDT, CDR2 YYEEEE. Here the CDR3 DNA reads TGTGCCAGCAGTCGCGACAGTGCCGAGACCCAGTACTTC. Translating gives CASSRDSAETQYF.

This chain joins TRBV30 and TRBJ2-1; D is ambiguous. The CDR3 is 12 amino acids. Germline V lookup: CDR1 GTSNPN, CDR2 SVGIG (reference sequence). V was cut by 1 base and J by 6 bases, with 7 bases left in between. CDR3: CAWSALTNEQFF. In DNA, the CDR3 is TGTGCCTGGAGTGCACTAACCAATGAGCAGTTCTTC.

The V call is TRBV9, the J call TRBJ1-1; no clear D. The CDR3 extends over 12 amino acids. Trimming took 4 bases from V and 4 from J, leaving 8 bases between them. The germline gives CDR1 SGDLS, CDR2 YYNGEE. In DNA, the CDR3 is TGTGCCAGCAGCCCTCACCCCACTGAAGCTTTCTTT. Protein: CASSPHPTEAFF.

This sequence joins TRBV15 and TRBJ2-2, with D unresolved. The CDR3 spans 15 residues. The V gene's germline CDR1 is LNHNV and CDR2 YYDKDF (reference sequence). V was clipped by 0 bases and J by 1 base, with 6 bases between them. CDR3 nucleotide sequence: TGTGCCACCAGCAGAGATTTGGAGAACACCGGGGAGCTGTTTTTT. This sequence encodes CATSRDLENTGELFF.

The chain carries TRBV15 and TRBJ2-2, with D possibly called TRBD1 or TRBD2 (6 bases each). Trimming stripped 0 bases from V and 3 bases from J, with 11 bases between. The length of the CDR3 is 16 residues. Germline CDR1 LNHNV, CDR2 YYDKDF (reference sequence). Here the CDR3 DNA reads TGTGCCACCAGCAGAGACGCAGGGGAGGACACCGGGGAGCTGTTTTTT. As protein: CATSRDAGEDTGELFF.

The J gene is TRBJ2-3, the V gene TRBV30; D perhaps matches TRBD1 (5 bases). The CDR3 has 15 residues. Trimming shortened V by 0 bases and J by 0 bases, and 10 bases separated the two germline ends. Germline CDR1 GTSNPN, CDR2 SVGIG (reference sequence). The CDR3: CAWSVLDTSTDTQYF. The CDR3 coding sequence is TGTGCCTGGAGTGTGCTGGACACCAGCACAGATACGCAGTATTTT.

The chain is built from TRBV19 and TRBJ2-4, with D hard to call. The CDR3 totals 13 residues. The V end was cut by 8 bases, the J end by 2 bases, with 10 bases between. Germline V gene data show CDR1 as LNHDA and CDR2 as SQIVND (reference sequence). CDR3 coding DNA: TGTGCCAGTGCCGCCGGTACCAAAAACATTCAGTACTTC. Its protein product is CASAAGTKNIQYF.

The rearrangement joins TRBV19 to TRBJ2-1; TRBD2 agrees at 8 bases. Trimming removed 7 bases from V and 7 bases from J; junction bases left unmatched: 3. The CDR3 runs 12 residues. Germline V gene lookup returns CDR1 LNHDA and CDR2 SQIVND (reference sequence). The CDR3 is CASNSGSNEQFF. For the CDR3, the DNA is TGTGCCAGTAACAGCGGGAGTAATGAGCAGTTCTTC. The complete variable domain, with remaining parts taken from reference TRBV19 and TRBJ2-1, reads DGGITQSPKYLFRKEGQNVTLSCEQNLNHDAMYWYRQDPGQGLRLIYYSQIVNDFQKGDIAEGYSVSREKKESFPLTVTSAQKNPTAFYLCASNSGSNEQFFGPGTRLTVL.

The gene calls are TRBV4-1 and TRBJ1-1, with D perhaps TRBD1 (6 bases). CDR1 and CDR2 from the germline V gene are MGHRA and YSYEKL. This CDR3 is built from 16 residues. Trimming pared 1 base from V and 0 bases from J, leaving 12 bases between. The CDR3 bases are TGCGCCAGCAGCCAAGGGGGGAGGACAGTGAACACTGAAGCTTTCTTT. Its protein product is CASSQGGRTVNTEAFF.

The rearrangement uses TRBV5-4 and TRBJ2-5; weak D call: TRBD2 (6 bases). The CDR3 runs 13 residues. The germline V and J ends were trimmed by 4 bases and 8 bases, with 15 bases remaining between them. From germline, CDR1 is SGHNT and CDR2 YYREEE (reference sequence). CDR3 in amino acids: CASSREVADTQYF. The CDR3 bases are TGTGCCAGCAGCAGGGAGGTGGCTGATACCCAGTACTTC.